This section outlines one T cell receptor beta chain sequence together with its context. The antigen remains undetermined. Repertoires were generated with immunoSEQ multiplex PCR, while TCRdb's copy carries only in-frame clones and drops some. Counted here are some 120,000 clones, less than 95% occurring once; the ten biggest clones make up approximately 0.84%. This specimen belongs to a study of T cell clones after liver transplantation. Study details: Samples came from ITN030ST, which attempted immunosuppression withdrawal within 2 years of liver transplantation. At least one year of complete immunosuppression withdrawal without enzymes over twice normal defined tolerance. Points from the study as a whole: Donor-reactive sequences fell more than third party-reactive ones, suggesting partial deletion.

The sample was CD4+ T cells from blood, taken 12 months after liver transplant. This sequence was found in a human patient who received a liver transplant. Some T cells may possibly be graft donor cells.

The DNA for the CDR3 is TGTGCCAGCAGTTCCCCTAAAGATGAGCAGTTCTTC. Residues: CASSSPKDEQFF. J is TRBJ2-1 and V is TRBV6-5, with D unresolved. The V end was cut by 4 bases, the J end by 8 bases, with 9 bases between. The CDR3 consists of 12 residues. Germline assignment: CDR1 MNHEY and CDR2 SVGAGI.